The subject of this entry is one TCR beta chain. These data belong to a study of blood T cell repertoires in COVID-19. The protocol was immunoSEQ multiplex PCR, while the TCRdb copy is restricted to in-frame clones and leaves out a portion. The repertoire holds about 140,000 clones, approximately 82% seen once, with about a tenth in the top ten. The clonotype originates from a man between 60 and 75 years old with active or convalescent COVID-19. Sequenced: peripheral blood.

In DNA form, the CDR3 reads TGTGCCAGCAGTGGACAGTTAGACGCTGAAGCTTTCTTT. Its translation: CASSGQLDAEAFF. The rearrangement links TRBV2 to TRBJ1-1; D possibly corresponds to TRBD1 (5 bases). CDR1 and CDR2 (germline): SNHLY, FYNNEI. Trimming shortened V by 4 bases and J by 6 bases, and 12 bases separated the two germline ends. This CDR3 comprises 13 residues.